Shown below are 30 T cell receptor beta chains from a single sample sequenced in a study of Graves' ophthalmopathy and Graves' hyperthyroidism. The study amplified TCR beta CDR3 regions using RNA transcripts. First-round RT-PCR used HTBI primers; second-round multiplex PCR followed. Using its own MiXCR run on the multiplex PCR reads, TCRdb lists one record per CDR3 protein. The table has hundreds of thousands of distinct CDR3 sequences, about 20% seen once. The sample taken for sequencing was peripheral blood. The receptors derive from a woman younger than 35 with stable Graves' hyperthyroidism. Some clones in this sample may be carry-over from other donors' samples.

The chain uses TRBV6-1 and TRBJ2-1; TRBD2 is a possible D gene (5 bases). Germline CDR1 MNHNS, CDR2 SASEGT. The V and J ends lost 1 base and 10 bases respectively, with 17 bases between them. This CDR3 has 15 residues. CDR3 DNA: TGTGCCAGCAGTGAAGTTGACTACGATCGGGTAGAGCAGTTCTTC. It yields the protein CASSEVDYDRVEQFF.

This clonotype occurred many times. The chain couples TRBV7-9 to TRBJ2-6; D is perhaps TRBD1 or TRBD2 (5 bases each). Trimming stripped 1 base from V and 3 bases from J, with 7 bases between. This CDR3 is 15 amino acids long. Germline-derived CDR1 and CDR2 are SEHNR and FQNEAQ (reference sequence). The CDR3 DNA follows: TGTGCCAGCAGCTTAGGGGGGAATGGGGCCAACGTCCTGACTTTC. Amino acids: CASSLGGNGANVLTF.

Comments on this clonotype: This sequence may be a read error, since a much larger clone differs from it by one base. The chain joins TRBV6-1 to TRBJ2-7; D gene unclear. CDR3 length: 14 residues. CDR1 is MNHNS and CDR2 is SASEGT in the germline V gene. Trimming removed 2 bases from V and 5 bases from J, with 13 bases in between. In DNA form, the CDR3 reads TGTGCCAGCAGTGAATCGCGGTTGTTCGACGAGCAGTACTTC. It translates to CASSESRLFDEQYF.

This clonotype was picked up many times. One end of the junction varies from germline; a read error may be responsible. The DNA for the CDR3 is TGTGCCAGCAGAACACACCTCGGACGGGCAAACACCGGGGAACTGTTTTTT. It encodes CASRTHLGRANTGELFF. J is TRBJ2-2 and V is TRBV28; D might be TRBD2 (5 bases). Germline V lookup: CDR1 MDHEN, CDR2 SYDVKM. CDR3 length: 17 residues.

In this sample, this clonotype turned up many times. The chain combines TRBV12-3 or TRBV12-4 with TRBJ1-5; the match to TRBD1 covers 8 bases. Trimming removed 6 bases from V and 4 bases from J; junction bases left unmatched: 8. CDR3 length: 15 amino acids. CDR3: CASSLGQVGNQPQHF. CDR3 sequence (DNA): TGTGCCAGCAGCCTGGGACAGGTCGGGAATCAGCCCCAGCATTTT.

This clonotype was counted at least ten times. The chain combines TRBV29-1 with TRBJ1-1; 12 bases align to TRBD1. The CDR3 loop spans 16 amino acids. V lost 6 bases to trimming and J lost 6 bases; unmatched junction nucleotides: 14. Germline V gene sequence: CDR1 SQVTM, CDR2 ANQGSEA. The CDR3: CSVAPRDRGRGSEAFF. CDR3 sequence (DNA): TGCAGCGTCGCACCCCGGGACAGGGGGCGCGGGTCTGAAGCTTTCTTT.

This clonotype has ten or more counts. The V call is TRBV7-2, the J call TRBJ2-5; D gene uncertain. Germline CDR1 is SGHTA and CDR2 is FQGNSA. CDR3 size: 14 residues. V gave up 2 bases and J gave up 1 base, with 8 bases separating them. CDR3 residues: CASSLLVPQETQYF. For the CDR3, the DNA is TGTGCCAGCAGCTTACTAGTTCCCCAAGAGACCCAGTACTTC.

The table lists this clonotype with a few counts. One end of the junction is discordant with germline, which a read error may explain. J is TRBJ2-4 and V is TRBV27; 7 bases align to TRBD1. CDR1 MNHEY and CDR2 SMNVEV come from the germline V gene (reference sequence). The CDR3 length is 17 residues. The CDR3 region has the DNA TGTGCCAGCAGTCAAGCGATAAACAGGGGAGCCCAAAACATTAAGTACTTC. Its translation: CASSQAINRGAQNIKYF.

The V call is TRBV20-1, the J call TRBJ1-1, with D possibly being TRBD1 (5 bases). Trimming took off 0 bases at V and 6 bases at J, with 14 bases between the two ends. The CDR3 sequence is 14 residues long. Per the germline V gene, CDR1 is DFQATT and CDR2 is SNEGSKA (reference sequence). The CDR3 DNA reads TGCAGTGCTAGAGACTCAGGGACTTCCCCTGAAGCTTTCTTT. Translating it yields CSARDSGTSPEAFF.

CDR3 protein: CASTDTGEGNTEAFF. The CDR3 DNA is TGTGCCAGTACCGACACAGGGGAGGGGAACACTGAAGCTTTCTTT. J is TRBJ1-1 and V is TRBV19; TRBD1 matches at 7 bases. The CDR3 has 15 residues. J lost 1 base, V lost 7 bases, and 9 bases had no gene match. CDR1 and CDR2 (germline): LNHDA, SQIVND (reference sequence). The variable domain in full, with the rest retrieved from reference TRBV19 and TRBJ1-1, is DGGITQSPKYLFRKEGQNVTLSCEQNLNHDAMYWYRQDPGQGLRLIYYSQIVNDFQKGDIAEGYSVSREKKESFPLTVTSAQKNPTAFYLCASTDTGEGNTEAFFGQGTRLTVV.

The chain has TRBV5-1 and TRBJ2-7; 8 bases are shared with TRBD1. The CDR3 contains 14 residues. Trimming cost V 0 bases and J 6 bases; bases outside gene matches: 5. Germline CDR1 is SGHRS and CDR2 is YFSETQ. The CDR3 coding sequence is TGCGCCAGCAGCTTGGGTAAAACAGGGGGCGAGCAGTACTTC. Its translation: CASSLGKTGGEQYF.

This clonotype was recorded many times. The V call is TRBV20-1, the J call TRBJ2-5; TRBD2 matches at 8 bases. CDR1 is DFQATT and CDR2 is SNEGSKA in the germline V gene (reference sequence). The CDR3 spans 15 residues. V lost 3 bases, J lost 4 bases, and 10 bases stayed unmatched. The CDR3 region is CSASSSGGPGETQYF. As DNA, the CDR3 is TGCAGTGCTAGTTCGTCGGGAGGGCCTGGAGAGACCCAGTACTTC.

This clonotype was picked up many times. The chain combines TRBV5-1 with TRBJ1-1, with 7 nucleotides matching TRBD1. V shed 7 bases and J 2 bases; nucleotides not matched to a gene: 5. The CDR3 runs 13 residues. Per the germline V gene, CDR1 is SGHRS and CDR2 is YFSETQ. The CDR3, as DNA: TGCGCCAGCCGGGGGACAGACAACACTGAAGCTTTCTTT. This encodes CASRGTDNTEAFF.

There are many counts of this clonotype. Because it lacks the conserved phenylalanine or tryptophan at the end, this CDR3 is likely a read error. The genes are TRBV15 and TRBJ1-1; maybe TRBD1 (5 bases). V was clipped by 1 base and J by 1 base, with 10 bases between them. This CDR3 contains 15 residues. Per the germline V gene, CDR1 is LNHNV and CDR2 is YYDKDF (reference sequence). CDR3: CATSRGGQGNTEAFL. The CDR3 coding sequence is TGTGCCACCAGCAGAGGTGGTCAGGGGAACACTGAAGCTTTCCTT.

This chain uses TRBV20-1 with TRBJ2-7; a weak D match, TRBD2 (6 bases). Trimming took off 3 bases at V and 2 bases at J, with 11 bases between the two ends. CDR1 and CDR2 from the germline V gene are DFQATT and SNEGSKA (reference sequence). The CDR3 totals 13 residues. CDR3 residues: CSASSAGPYEQYF. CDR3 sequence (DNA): TGCAGTGCTAGCTCCGCGGGGCCCTACGAGCAGTACTTC.

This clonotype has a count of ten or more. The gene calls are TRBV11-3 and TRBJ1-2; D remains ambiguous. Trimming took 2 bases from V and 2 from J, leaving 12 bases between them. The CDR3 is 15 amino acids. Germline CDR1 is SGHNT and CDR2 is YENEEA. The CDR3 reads CASSLKAAWNYGYTF. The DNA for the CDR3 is TGTGCCAGCAGCTTAAAGGCGGCTTGGAACTATGGCTACACCTTC. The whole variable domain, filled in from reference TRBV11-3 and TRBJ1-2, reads EAGVVQSPRYKIIEKKQPVAFWCNPISGHNTLYWYLQNLGQGPELLIRYENEEAVDDSQLPKDRFSAERLKGVDSTLKIQPAELGDSAVYLCASSLKAAWNYGYTFGSGTRLTVV.

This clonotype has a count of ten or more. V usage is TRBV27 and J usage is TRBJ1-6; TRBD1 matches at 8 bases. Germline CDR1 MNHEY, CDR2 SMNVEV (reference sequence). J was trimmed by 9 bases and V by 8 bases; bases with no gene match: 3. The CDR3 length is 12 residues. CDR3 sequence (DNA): TGTGCCAGCGGACAGGGACGTTCACCCCTCCACTTT. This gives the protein CASGQGRSPLHF.

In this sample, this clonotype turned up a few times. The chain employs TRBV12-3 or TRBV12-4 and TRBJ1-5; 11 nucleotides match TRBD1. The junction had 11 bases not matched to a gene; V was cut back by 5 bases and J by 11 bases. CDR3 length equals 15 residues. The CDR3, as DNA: TGTGCCAGCAGTCCCGGACAGGGGGCTACCCAAACCCAGCATTTT. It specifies CASSPGQGATQTQHF.

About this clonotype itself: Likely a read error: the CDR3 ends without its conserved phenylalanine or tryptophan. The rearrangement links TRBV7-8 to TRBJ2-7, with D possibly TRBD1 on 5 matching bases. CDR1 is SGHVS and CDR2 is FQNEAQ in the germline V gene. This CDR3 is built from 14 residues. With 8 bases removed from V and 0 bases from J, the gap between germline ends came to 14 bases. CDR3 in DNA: TGTGCCAGCCAGGACCTAGGGGACTCCTACGAGCAGTACTAC. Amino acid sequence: CASQDLGDSYEQYY.

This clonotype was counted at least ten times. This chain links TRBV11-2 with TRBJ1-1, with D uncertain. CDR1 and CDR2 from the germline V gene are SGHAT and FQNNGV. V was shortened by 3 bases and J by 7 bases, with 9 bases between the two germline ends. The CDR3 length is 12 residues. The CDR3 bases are TGTGCCAGCAGCTTTAGCGGAAGTGAAGCTTTCTTT. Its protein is CASSFSGSEAFF.

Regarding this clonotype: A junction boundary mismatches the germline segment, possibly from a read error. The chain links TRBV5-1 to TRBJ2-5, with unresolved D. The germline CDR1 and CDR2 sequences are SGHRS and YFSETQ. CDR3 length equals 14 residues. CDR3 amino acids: CSSSLMGRQETQYF. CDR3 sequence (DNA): TGCTCCAGCAGCTTGATGGGCAGACAAGAGACCCAGTACTTC.

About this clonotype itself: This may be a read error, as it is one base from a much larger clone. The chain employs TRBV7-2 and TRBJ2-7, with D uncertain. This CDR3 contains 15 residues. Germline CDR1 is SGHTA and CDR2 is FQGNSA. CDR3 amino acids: CASSPFLAVSYEQCF. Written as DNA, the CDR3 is TGTGCCAGCAGTCCGTTTTTGGCAGTATCCTACGAGCAGTGCTTC.

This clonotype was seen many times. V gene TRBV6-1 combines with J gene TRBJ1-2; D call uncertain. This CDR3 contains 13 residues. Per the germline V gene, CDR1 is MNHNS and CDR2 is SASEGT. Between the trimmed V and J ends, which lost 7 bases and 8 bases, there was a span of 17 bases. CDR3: CASTLDRLGGYTF. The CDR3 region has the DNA TGTGCCAGCACCCTGGATCGCTTAGGAGGCTACACCTTC.

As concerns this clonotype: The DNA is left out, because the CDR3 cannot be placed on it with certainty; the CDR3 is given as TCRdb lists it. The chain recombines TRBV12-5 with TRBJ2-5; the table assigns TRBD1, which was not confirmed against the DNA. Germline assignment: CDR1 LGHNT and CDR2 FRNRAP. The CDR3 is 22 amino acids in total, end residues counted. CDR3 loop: CASGSWKRPSTSGQAREETQYF.

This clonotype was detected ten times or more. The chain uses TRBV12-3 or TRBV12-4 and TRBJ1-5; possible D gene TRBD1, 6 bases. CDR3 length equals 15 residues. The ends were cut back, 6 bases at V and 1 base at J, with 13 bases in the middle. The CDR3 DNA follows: TGTGCCAGCAGCCACGGGGGCGGGAGCAATCAGCCCCAGCATTTT. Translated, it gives CASSHGGGSNQPQHF.

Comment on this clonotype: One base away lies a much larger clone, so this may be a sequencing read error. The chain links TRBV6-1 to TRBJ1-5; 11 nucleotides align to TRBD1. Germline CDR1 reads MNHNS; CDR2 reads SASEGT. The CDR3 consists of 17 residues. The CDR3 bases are TGTGCCAGCAGTGAAGACCACGGGACAGGGGGAAGTCAGCCCCCGCATTTT. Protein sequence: CASSEDHGTGGSQPPHF.

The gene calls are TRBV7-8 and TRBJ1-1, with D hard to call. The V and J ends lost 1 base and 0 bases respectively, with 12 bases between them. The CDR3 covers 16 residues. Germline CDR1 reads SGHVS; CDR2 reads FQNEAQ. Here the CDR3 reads CASSLEQPTMNTEAFF. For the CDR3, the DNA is TGTGCCAGCAGCTTAGAGCAGCCGACGATGAACACTGAAGCTTTCTTT.

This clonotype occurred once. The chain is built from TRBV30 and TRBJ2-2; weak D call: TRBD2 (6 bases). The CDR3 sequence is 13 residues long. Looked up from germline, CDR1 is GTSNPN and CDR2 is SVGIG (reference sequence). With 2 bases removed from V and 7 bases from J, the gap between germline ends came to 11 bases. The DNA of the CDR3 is TGTGCCTGGAGTTGGGCGGGGCTCGGGGAGCTGTTTTTT. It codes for CAWSWAGLGELFF.

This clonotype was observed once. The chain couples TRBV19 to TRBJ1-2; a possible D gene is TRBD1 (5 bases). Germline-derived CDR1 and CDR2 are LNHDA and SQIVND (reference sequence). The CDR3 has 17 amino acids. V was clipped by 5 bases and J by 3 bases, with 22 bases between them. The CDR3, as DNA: TGTGCCAGTAGTCTCGAAGGGACGCCGGGACGGGACTATGGCTACACCTTC. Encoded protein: CASSLEGTPGRDYGYTF.

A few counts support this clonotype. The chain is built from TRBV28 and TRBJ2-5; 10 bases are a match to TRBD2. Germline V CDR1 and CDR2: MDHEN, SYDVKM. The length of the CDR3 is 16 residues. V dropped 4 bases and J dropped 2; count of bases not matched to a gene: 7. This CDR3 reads CASSSIAGGRQETQYF. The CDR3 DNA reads TGTGCCAGCAGTTCAATAGCGGGAGGAAGGCAAGAGACCCAGTACTTC.